This T cell receptor (beta chain) was recorded in a study of blood T cell repertoires in COVID-19. Study-level information: The cDNA or gDNA used as material had been derived from T cells, B-cell-depleted T cells, or PBMCs.

This study enrolled people aged about 18 to 90 from roughly 22 US geographic areas. Cohort 3 recovered donors had two negative PCRs, clearance, or symptom resolution. CDR3 length: 13 residues. The germline V gene encodes CDR1 MNHEY and CDR2 SMNVEV (reference sequence). Between the trimmed V and J ends, which lost 5 bases and 5 bases, there was a span of 9 bases. Source study methods: Amplified reference gene primers provided the basis for estimating nucleated cell counts. Using immunoSEQ multiplex PCR, the repertoire was profiled, and TCRdb retains in-frame clones only, with some absent. V and J calls and clone size follow that table, whereas D and trimming were derived from the DNA. The sample yields 360,000 or so clones, 89% seen once. This clone was found a few times.

This sequence joins TRBV27 and TRBJ2-2; D not resolved. The source is a woman in her 30s who had recovered from COVID-19. Specimen: PBMCs or T cells enriched from blood (not recorded which). Here the CDR3 DNA reads TGTGCCAGCAGTGCCTGGCCTACCGGGGAGCTGTTTTTT. Translated, it gives CASSAWPTGELFF.